The clone carrying this TCR beta chain has at least ten counts. The antigen is undetermined. Trimming took 0 bases from V and 8 from J, leaving 16 bases between them. Germline loops: CDR1 LGHNA, CDR2 YNFKEQ. The CDR3 is 16 residues long. With a duration under 3 months, ophthalmopathy in the donors showed moderate-to-severe activity, CAS ≥3 and NOSPECS ≥4. This record belongs to a study of Graves' ophthalmopathy and Graves' hyperthyroidism. Using RNA transcripts, the TCR beta CDR3 regions were amplified. HTBI primers were used in a first-round RT-PCR, which preceded a second-round multiplex PCR. TCRdb processed the multiplex PCR reads anew with MiXCR; each CDR3 protein has one entry. The data hold approximately 500,000 distinct CDR3 sequences, with 14% observed a single time. Study-wide findings and caveats: The model forecast ophthalmopathy progression, reaching under 71% sensitivity and around 75% specificity. Ophthalmopathy was separated from stable hyperthyroidism by a 13-signature model with 87.88% sensitivity and around 81% specificity.

Sequences were obtained from blood. The gene calls are TRBV4-2 and TRBJ2-2; D not certain. The TCR sequence derives from a woman in her 30s with Graves' ophthalmopathy. CDR3 DNA sequence: TGTGCCAGCAGCCAAGAACTGGCAGCTAGGGCAGGGGAGCTGTTTTTT. This sequence encodes CASSQELAARAGELFF.